This T cell receptor (beta chain) was recorded in a study of PD-1 blockade in classical Hodgkin lymphoma. Noted time point: cycle 4 day 1 (C4D1), after 6 weeks of nivolumab. Each and every patient relapsed after autologous stem cell transplantation, and patients got differing brentuximab vedotin exposure. Concerning this clone itself: What it binds is not known.

Profiled with immunoSEQ multiplex PCR; TCRdb holds only in-frame clones, not every one. This table has about 41,000 clones, roughly two thirds appearing once. This CDR3 has 14 residues. Germline-derived CDR1 and CDR2 are MNHNY and SVGAGI (reference sequence). Between the trimmed V and J ends, which lost 8 bases and 1 base, there was a span of 14 bases. Overall study findings and caveats: Nivolumab initiated under 1 year post-ASCT led to patient exclusion. Unlike CD8+ TCR diversity, which did not rise significantly by C4D1, CD4+ TCR diversity did. Healthy donors reportedly exceeded newly diagnosed patients in baseline TCR diversity. Complete responders' diversity at baseline resembled that of newly diagnosed patients.

The receptor's source is a human donor with classical Hodgkin lymphoma. This material consisted of peripheral blood mononuclear cells (PBMCs), taken before the fourth cycle of nivolumab. This chain connects TRBV6-6 to TRBJ1-1, with D possibly TRBD1 on 5 matching bases. As DNA, the CDR3 is TGTGCCAGCGGGTTGGGACGTTCGAACACTGAAGCTTTCTTT. Amino acid sequence: CASGLGRSNTEAFF.